A single sample is the source of the 17 T cell receptor beta chains below, sequenced in a study of neoadjuvant anti-PD-1 for oral cavity cancer. Generated by immunoSEQ multiplex PCR, the TCRdb table keeps only in-frame clones and is missing some. The repertoire has about 79,000 clones, around 82% of them found once; the top ten carry approximately 3.6%. The specimen comprised PBMCs, sampled before nivolumab (anti-PD-1) treatment. The receptors here all came from a person aged 35-79 years with oral cavity squamous cell carcinoma.

This chain uses TRBV28 with TRBJ1-1; TRBD1 matches at 8 bases. Trimming cost V 4 bases and J 4 bases; bases outside gene matches: 5. The CDR3 loop spans 14 amino acids. Germline lookup yields CDR1 MDHEN and CDR2 SYDVKM. The CDR3 loop reads CASSSTGGRTEAFF. Here the CDR3 DNA reads TGTGCCAGCAGTTCTACAGGGGGACGCACTGAAGCTTTCTTT.

The chain couples TRBV30 to TRBJ1-2; tentatively, D is TRBD1 (5 bases). CDR1 and CDR2 from the germline V gene are GTSNPN and SVGIG (reference sequence). V lost 2 bases and J 4 bases, leaving 11 bases between the germline ends. The CDR3 extends over 13 amino acids. The CDR3 coding sequence is TGTGCCTGGAGTTTGGGCAGGGCCTATGGCTACACCTTC. Translating gives CAWSLGRAYGYTF. The entire variable domain, with the rest obtained from reference TRBV30 and TRBJ1-2, is as follows: SQTIHQWPATLVQPVGSPLSLECTVEGTSNPNLYWYRQAAGRGLQLLFYSVGIGQISSEVPQNLSASRPQDRQFILSSKKLLLSDSGFYLCAWSLGRAYGYTFGSGTRLTVV.

The chain combines TRBV11-2 with TRBJ1-1; D uncertain. CDR3 length: 15 residues. Germline V lookup: CDR1 SGHAT, CDR2 FQNNGV. The V gene lost 4 bases and the J gene lost 1 base, with 13 bases spanning the gap. CDR3 in DNA: TGTGCCAGCAGCTCCCTCTCCGGCGGGAACACTGAAGCTTTCTTT. Translation: CASSSLSGGNTEAFF.

This clone was seen more than once but under ten times. The chain links TRBV7-8 to TRBJ1-5; D gene ambiguous. Trimming stripped 5 bases from V and 0 bases from J, with 8 bases between. Germline CDR1 and CDR2: SGHVS and FQNEAQ. The length of the CDR3 is 14 residues. The CDR3 DNA reads TGTGCCAGCAGCGCCCGGGGTAGCAATCAGCCCCAGCATTTT. Protein: CASSARGSNQPQHF.

The gene calls are TRBV6-1 and TRBJ2-6; D might be TRBD2 (5 bases). The CDR3 spans 15 residues. Germline CDR1 MNHNS, CDR2 SASEGT. V was pared by 8 bases and J by 1 base, with 12 bases between. The CDR3 loop reads CASLRATSGANVLTF. CDR3 in DNA: TGTGCCAGCCTGCGGGCCACATCTGGGGCCAACGTCCTGACTTTC.

The chain carries TRBV29-1 and TRBJ2-4, with D perhaps TRBD1 or TRBD2 (5 bases each). The germline V gene encodes CDR1 SQVTM and CDR2 ANQGSEA. The CDR3 length is 15 residues. Trimming stripped 7 bases from V and 0 bases from J, with 16 bases between. This chain's CDR3 is CSAGDGFLAKNIQYF. As DNA, the CDR3 is TGCAGCGCTGGGGACGGCTTCCTAGCCAAAAACATTCAGTACTTC. Based on the CDR3 plus reference TRBV29-1 and TRBJ2-4, the full variable domain is SAVISQKPSRDICQRGTSLTIQCQVDSQVTMMFWYRQQPGQSLTLIATANQGSEATYESGFVIDKFPISRPNLTFSTLTVSNMSPEDSSIYLCSAGDGFLAKNIQYFGAGTRLSVL.

This chain connects TRBV13 to TRBJ2-1, with 9 bases aligning to TRBD2. The CDR3 is 15 residues long. CDR1 and CDR2 (germline): PRHDT, FYEKMQ (reference sequence). Trimming took 5 bases from V and 1 from J; bases not matched to a gene: 3. The CDR3: CASSVAGASYNEQFF. Written as DNA, the CDR3 is TGTGCCAGCAGCGTAGCGGGAGCATCCTACAATGAGCAGTTCTTC.

This sequence joins TRBV10-1 and TRBJ2-3; 9 bases map to TRBD2. This CDR3 has 14 residues. The J segment lost 4 bases and the V segment lost 6 bases, leaving 5 bases of the junction unmatched. Germline lookup yields CDR1 WNHNN and CDR2 SYGVQD (reference sequence). CDR3: CASSLAGVPDTQYF. In nucleotides, the CDR3 is TGCGCCAGCAGCTTAGCGGGGGTCCCAGATACGCAGTATTTT.

The gene calls are TRBV6-1 and TRBJ2-7, with a weak D call TRBD2 (6 bases). Trimming left V 1 base short and J 7 bases short, with 17 bases between. CDR1 MNHNS and CDR2 SASEGT come from the germline V gene. This CDR3 comprises 15 residues. CDR3: CASSEDPGGLGEQYF. The CDR3 region has the DNA TGTGCCAGCAGTGAAGATCCAGGAGGGCTAGGGGAGCAGTACTTC.

The V call is TRBV9, the J call TRBJ1-5; D is uncertain. V was cut by 2 bases and J by 4 bases, with 10 bases left in between. Germline CDR1 SGDLS, CDR2 YYNGEE. The CDR3 is 14 amino acids. DNA for the CDR3: TGTGCCAGCAGCGTCGACGGGTTGAATCAGCCCCAGCATTTT. Its translation: CASSVDGLNQPQHF. Based on the CDR3 plus reference TRBV9 and TRBJ1-5, the full variable domain is DSGVTQTPKHLITATGQRVTLRCSPRSGDLSVYWYQQSLDQGLQFLIQYYNGEERAKGNILERFSAQQFPDLHSELNLSSLELGDSALYFCASSVDGLNQPQHFGDGTRLSIL.

The chain employs TRBV7-2 and TRBJ2-1; tentatively, D is TRBD1 (6 bases). Germline V gives CDR1 SGHTA, CDR2 FQGNSA. The CDR3 consists of 15 residues. With 3 bases removed from V and 5 bases from J, the gap between germline ends came to 14 bases. Here the CDR3 DNA reads TGTGCCAGCAGCTTCGGGACACCCCGCCACAATGAGCAGTTCTTC. Translated, it gives CASSFGTPRHNEQFF. The full variable domain, in which reference TRBV7-2 and TRBJ2-1 provide the parts outside the CDR3, is GAGVSQSPSNKVTEKGKDVELRCDPISGHTALYWYRQSLGQGLEFLIYFQGNSAPDKSGLPSDRFSAERTGGSVSTLTIQRTQQEDSAVYLCASSFGTPRHNEQFFGPGTRLTVL.

The chain uses TRBV5-6 and TRBJ2-3; weak D call: TRBD2 (6 bases). V gave up 3 bases and J gave up 2 bases, with 7 bases separating them. Germline V gene sequence: CDR1 SGHDT, CDR2 YYEEEE. The CDR3 spans 13 residues. In DNA, the CDR3 is TGTGCCAGCAGCTGGGGGGACACAGATACGCAGTATTTT. Translation: CASSWGDTDTQYF.

V usage is TRBV5-1 and J usage is TRBJ1-1; D gene uncertain. The V and J ends lost 3 bases and 7 bases respectively, with 7 bases between them. From germline, CDR1 is SGHRS and CDR2 YFSETQ. This CDR3 has 11 amino acids. The CDR3 DNA sequence: TGCGCCAGCAGCTCGGGGAGTGAAGCTTTCTTT. The encoded protein is CASSSGSEAFF.

V is TRBV19 and J is TRBJ1-6; the D gene is possibly TRBD1 (6 bases). Trimming pared 3 bases from V and 8 bases from J, leaving 20 bases between. The CDR3 consists of 17 residues. The germline V gene has CDR1 LNHDA and CDR2 SQIVND (reference sequence). CDR3 nucleotides: TGTGCCAGTAGTATTGGTGGGGAGGGGGTTTTGCATTCACCCCTCCACTTT. This encodes CASSIGGEGVLHSPLHF.

V usage is TRBV5-4 and J usage is TRBJ2-7; the match to TRBD2 covers 9 bases. The CDR3 covers 15 residues. Germline-derived CDR1 and CDR2 are SGHNT and YYREEE (reference sequence). The V segment lost 2 bases and the J segment 4 bases; nucleotides outside the gene matches: 7. As DNA, the CDR3 is TGTGCCAGCAGCTTTCAAGGACTAGCGTTATACGAGCAGTACTTC. It encodes CASSFQGLALYEQYF.

The rearrangement joins TRBV18 to TRBJ1-1; 12 nucleotides agree with TRBD1. Germline CDR1 KGHSH, CDR2 LQKENI. V shed 5 bases, J shed 7 bases, and the junction held 5 bases outside the gene matches. CDR3 length equals 14 residues. CDR3 sequence reads: CASSKRDRGLEAFF. CDR3 sequence (DNA): TGTGCCAGCTCAAAAAGGGACAGGGGGCTTGAAGCTTTCTTT.

The V gene is TRBV30, the J gene TRBJ2-2; D not resolved. CDR3 length equals 14 residues. Per the germline V gene, CDR1 is GTSNPN and CDR2 is SVGIG (reference sequence). The V and J ends lost 4 bases and 2 bases respectively, with 11 bases between them. The CDR3 DNA follows: TGTGCCTGGAACCCTGGGCTTAACACCGGGGAGCTGTTTTTT. Encoded protein: CAWNPGLNTGELFF.